The 3 T cell receptor beta chains presented below share a single source sample, sequenced in a study of beta chain features in type 1 diabetes. All of the isolated RNA was reverse transcribed, so expressed TCRB transcripts were sequenced. TCRdb's copy holds only in-frame clones and misses some; the assay was immunoSEQ multiplex PCR. The data contain hundreds of thousands of clones, roughly 11% of them seen just once; the ten biggest clones take up approximately 0.045%. Material for sequencing was naive CD4+ T cells from blood. These TCRs come from a woman under 30 in good health.

This clone was observed a handful of times. This chain links TRBV23-1 with TRBJ1-1; weak D call: TRBD1 (6 bases). TRBV23-1 is marked as an open reading frame, function uncertain. The length of the CDR3 is 13 residues. CDR3 loop: CATGAEVNTEAFF. The CDR3 DNA sequence: TGCGCTACGGGGGCCGAGGTTAACACTGAAGCTTTCTTT.

The rearrangement uses TRBV13 and TRBJ2-7; 10 bases map to TRBD2. This CDR3 comprises 15 residues. The germline CDR1 and CDR2 sequences are PRHDT and FYEKMQ (reference sequence). V lost 5 bases to trimming and J lost 4 bases; unmatched junction nucleotides: 8. CDR3 loop: CASSGTSGIGYEQYF. The CDR3 nucleotides read TGTGCCAGCAGCGGAACTAGCGGGATAGGGTACGAGCAGTACTTC.

This clone was observed many times. V and J are TRBV7-8 and TRBJ2-7, with unresolved D. Trimming removed 5 bases at V and 2 bases at J, with 22 bases between. Germline assignment: CDR1 SGHVS and CDR2 FQNEAQ. This CDR3 contains 17 residues. CDR3 in DNA: TGTGCCAGCAGCCTCAGTAGAACGAGTTCCTTAGCCTACGAGCAGTACTTC. This codes for CASSLSRTSSLAYEQYF. The full variable domain, its missing parts supplied by reference TRBV7-8 and TRBJ2-7, is GAGVSQSPRYKVAKRGQDVALRCDPISGHVSLFWYQQALGQGPEFLTYFQNEAQLDKSGLPSDRFFAERPEGSVSTLKIQRTQQEDSAVYLCASSLSRTSSLAYEQYFGPGTRLTVT.